This T cell receptor (beta chain) originates from a study of beta chain features in type 1 diabetes. General study results and limits: Patients showed naive, central memory and Treg TCRB repertoires that appeared more similar than those of healthy donors. Among patients with Type 1 diabetes, TCRB CDR3s were moderately but significantly shorter in every one of the four CD4+ subsets.

Sequencing targeted expressed TCRB transcripts, as all isolated RNA had been reverse transcribed. Sequenced naive, central memory and regulatory T cell samples produced an average of roughly 3.5 million reads. Only in-frame clones appear in the TCRdb table, and some are missing; sequencing was by immunoSEQ multiplex PCR. Of fewer than 450,000 clones listed, approximately 13% were seen once; the top ten hold roughly 0.015%. Researchers reported sorting CD4+ naive, central memory, regulatory and stem cell-like memory cells via CD45RO/CCR7/CD25/CD127/CD95/CD27. Of note for this clone: What it recognizes is unknown.

This sequence was found in a woman in her late teens or twenties with type 1 diabetes. Sequencing was done on a sample of naive CD4+ T cells from blood.

CDR3 coding DNA: TGCAGCGTTGAAGATCGTCTGGTAGCGTCTGGGGAGACCCAGTACTTC. This encodes CSVEDRLVASGETQYF. The V and J genes are TRBV29-1 and TRBJ2-5; D possibly corresponds to TRBD2 (5 bases). This CDR3 is built from 16 residues. Per germline, CDR1 SQVTM and CDR2 ANQGSEA. Deletions cut 0 bases from V and 5 bases from J, with 19 bases between.